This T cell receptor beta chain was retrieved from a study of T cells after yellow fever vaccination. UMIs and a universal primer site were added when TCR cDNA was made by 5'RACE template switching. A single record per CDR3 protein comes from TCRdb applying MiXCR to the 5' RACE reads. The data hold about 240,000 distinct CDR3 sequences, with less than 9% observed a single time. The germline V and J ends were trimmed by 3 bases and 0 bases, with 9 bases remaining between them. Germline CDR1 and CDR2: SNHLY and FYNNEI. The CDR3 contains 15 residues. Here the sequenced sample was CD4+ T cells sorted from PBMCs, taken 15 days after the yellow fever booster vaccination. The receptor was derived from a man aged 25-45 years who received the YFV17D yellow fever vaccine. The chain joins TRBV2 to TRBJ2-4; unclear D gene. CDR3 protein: CASSDRRVAKNIQYF. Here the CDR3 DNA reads TGTGCCAGCAGTGATAGGCGAGTAGCCAAAAACATTCAGTACTTC.